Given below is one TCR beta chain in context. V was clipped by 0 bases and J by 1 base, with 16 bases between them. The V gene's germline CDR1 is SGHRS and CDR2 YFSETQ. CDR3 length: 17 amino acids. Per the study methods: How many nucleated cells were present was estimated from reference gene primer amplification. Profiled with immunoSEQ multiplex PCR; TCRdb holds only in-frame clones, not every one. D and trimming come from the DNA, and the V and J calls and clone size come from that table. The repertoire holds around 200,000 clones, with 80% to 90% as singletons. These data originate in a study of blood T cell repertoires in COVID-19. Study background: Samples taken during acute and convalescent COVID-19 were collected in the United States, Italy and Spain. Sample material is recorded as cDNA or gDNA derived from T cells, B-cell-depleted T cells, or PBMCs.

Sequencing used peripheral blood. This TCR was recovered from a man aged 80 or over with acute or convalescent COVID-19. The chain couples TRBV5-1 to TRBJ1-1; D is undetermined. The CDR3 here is CASSLAGEGPKNTEAFF. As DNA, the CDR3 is TGCGCCAGCAGCTTGGCGGGTGAGGGCCCAAAGAACACTGAAGCTTTCTTT. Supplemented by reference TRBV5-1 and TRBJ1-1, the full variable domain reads KAGVTQTPRYLIKTRGQQVTLSCSPISGHRSVSWYQQTPGQGLQFLFEYFSETQRNKGNFPGRFSGRQFSNSRSEMNVSTLELGDSALYLCASSLAGEGPKNTEAFFGQGTRLTVV.